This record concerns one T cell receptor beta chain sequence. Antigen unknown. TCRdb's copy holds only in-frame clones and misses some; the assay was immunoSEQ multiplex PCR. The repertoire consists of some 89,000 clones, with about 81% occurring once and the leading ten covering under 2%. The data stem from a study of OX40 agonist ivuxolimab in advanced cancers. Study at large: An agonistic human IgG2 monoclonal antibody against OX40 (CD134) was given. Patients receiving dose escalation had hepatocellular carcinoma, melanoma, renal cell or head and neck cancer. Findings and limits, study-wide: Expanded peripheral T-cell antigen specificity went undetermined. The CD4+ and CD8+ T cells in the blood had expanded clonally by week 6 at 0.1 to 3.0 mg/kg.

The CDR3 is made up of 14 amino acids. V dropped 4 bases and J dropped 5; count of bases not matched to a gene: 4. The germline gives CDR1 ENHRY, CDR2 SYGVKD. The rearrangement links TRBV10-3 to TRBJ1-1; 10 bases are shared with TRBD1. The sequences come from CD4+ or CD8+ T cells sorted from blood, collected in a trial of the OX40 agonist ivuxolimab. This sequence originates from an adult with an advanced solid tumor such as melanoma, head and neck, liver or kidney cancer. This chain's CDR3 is CAISGDRGITEAFF. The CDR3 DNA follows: TGTGCCATCAGTGGGGACAGGGGTATAACTGAAGCTTTCTTT.